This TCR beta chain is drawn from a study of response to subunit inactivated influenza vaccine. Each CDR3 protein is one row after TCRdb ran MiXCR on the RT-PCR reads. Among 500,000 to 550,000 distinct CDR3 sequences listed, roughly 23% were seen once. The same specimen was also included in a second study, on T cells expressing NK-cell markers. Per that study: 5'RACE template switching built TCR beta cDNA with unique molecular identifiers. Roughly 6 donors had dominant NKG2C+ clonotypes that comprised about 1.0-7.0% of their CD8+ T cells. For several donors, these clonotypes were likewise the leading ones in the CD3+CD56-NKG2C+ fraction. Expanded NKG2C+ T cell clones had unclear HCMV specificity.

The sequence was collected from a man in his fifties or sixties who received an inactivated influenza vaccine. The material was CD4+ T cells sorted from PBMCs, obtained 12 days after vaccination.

The CDR3 DNA reads TGTGCCAGCATCCTGAGCAGCACAGATACGCAGTATTTT. Translating gives CASILSSTDTQYF. V and J are TRBV6-6 and TRBJ2-3; no firm D call. Per the germline V gene, CDR1 is MNHNY and CDR2 is SVGAGI (reference sequence). Deletions cut 7 bases from V and 0 bases from J, with 8 bases between. The CDR3 is 13 amino acids.